This is a list of T cell receptor beta chains from one sample in a study of immune heterogeneity within non-small cell lung tumors. TCRdb re-derived calls from the multiplex PCR reads in MiXCR, one entry per CDR3 protein. The table lists 9,500 or so distinct CDR3 sequences, around 27% of them singletons, with 25% to 30% in the top ten. What was sequenced was lung tumor tissue. These TCRs come from a woman aged 50 to 60 with non-small cell lung cancer. Each CDR3 is given with its conserved first and last residue. The D gene is left open where the match is weak. Some rows have no size entry. The others give once, few or many, or a class for an expanded clone.

v_gene	abundance	j_gene	d_gene	CDR3aa	CDR3nt
TRBV27	NA	TRBJ2-7	TRBD1	CASSSAGTGRGPEQYF	TGTGCCAGCAGTTCCGCCGGGACAGGGAGGGGCCCCGAGCAGTACTTC
TRBV20-1	medium-sized	TRBJ2-7	TRBD2	CSARDSSGGYYEQYF	TGCAGTGCTAGAGATAGTAGCGGGGGGTACTACGAGCAGTACTTC
TRBV12-3/TRBV12-4	few	TRBJ2-5	NA	CASSLGLVTTQYF	TGTGCCAGCAGTTTAGGACTAGTAACGACCCAGTACTTC
TRBV10-2	NA	TRBJ2-5	NA	CASRVGRQETQYF	TGCGCCAGCAGGGTCGGCAGACAAGAGACCCAGTACTTC
TRBV20-1	few	TRBJ2-5	TRBD2	CSAQAGLAEETQYF	TGCAGTGCTCAAGCCGGACTAGCGGAAGAGACCCAGTACTTC
TRBV20-1	many	TRBJ2-7	NA	CSARGVSYEQYF	TGCAGTGCCCGAGGGGTCTCCTACGAGCAGTACTTC
TRBV27	large	TRBJ1-4	TRBD1	CASRSTRGVVEKLFF	TGTGCCAGCAGATCCACCAGGGGGGTAGTCGAAAAACTGTTTTTT
TRBV28	many	TRBJ2-2	TRBD2	CASSLYNRGGIRGELFF	TGTGCCAGCAGTTTATATAATCGGGGGGGTATCCGCGGGGAGCTGTTTTTT
TRBV4-2	NA	TRBJ1-2	NA	CASSPGGIAGNYGYTF	TGTGCCAGCAGCCCGGGGGGGATAGCCGGCAACTATGGCTACACCTTC
TRBV20-1	NA	TRBJ2-3	TRBD2	CSARGRGGSDTQYF	TGCAGTGCTAGAGGGCGGGGAGGGTCAGATACGCAGTATTTT
TRBV7-8	medium-sized	TRBJ1-1	TRBD1	CASSVDRGNEAFF	TGTGCCAGCAGCGTAGACAGGGGTAATGAAGCTTTCTTT
TRBV6-9	few	TRBJ1-1	NA	CASSSTENTEAFF	TGTGCCAGCAGTTCCACCGAGAACACTGAAGCTTTCTTT
TRBV20-1	many	TRBJ1-1	TRBD1	CSASATGGRTEAFF	TGCAGTGCTAGTGCGACAGGGGGCAGGACTGAAGCTTTCTTT
TRBV4-1	NA	TRBJ1-1	NA	CASSQVELAGFEAFF	TGCGCCAGCAGCCAAGTCGAATTGGCGGGTTTTGAAGCTTTCTTT
TRBV14	many	TRBJ2-7	TRBD1	CASSQTGGLIYEQYF	TGTGCCAGCAGCCAGACAGGGGGCCTAATCTACGAGCAGTACTTC
TRBV5-5	many	TRBJ2-7	TRBD2	CASSFSGGVNEQYF	TGTGCCAGCAGCTTTAGCGGGGGGGTGAACGAGCAGTACTTC
TRBV2	medium-sized	TRBJ1-2	TRBD1	CASFTGTGRRGYGYTF	TGTGCCAGCTTTACCGGGACAGGGAGACGAGGCTATGGCTACACCTTC
TRBV9	NA	TRBJ1-2	TRBD1	CASSRQGLYNYGYTF	TGTGCCAGCAGCCGACAGGGTCTGTATAACTATGGCTACACCTTC
TRBV5-1	many	TRBJ2-3	TRBD1	CASSLGQGISTDTQYF	TGCGCCAGCAGCTTGGGACAGGGAATTAGCACAGATACGCAGTATTTT
TRBV4-1	medium-sized	TRBJ2-7	NA	CASSQFGSVYEQYF	TGCGCCAGCAGCCAATTTGGTAGCGTCTACGAGCAGTACTTC
TRBV9	many	TRBJ2-1	NA	CASSPTPGDEQFF	TGTGCCAGCAGCCCGACCCCAGGGGATGAGCAGTTCTTC